This note documents a single T cell receptor (beta chain) sequence. The data are from a study of blood T cell repertoires in COVID-19. Study-level information: PBMCs, B-cell-depleted T cells, or T cells provided the cDNA or gDNA that made up the material.

This CDR3 has 14 residues. V lost 6 bases and J lost 2, with 11 bases in between. From germline, CDR1 is ENHRY and CDR2 SYGVKD. The assay was immunoSEQ multiplex PCR, and TCRdb's table has in-frame clones only and misses some. The data contain nearly 350,000 clones, roughly 87% of them singletons. This TCR came from a woman between 25 and 40 years old who had recovered from COVID-19. The rearrangement links TRBV10-3 to TRBJ1-5; possible D gene TRBD1, 5 bases. What was sequenced was PBMCs or T cells enriched from blood (not recorded which). CDR3 nucleotide sequence: TGTGCCATCAGCCCAGGGTCGCGCAATCAGCCCCAGCATTTT. Encoded protein: CAISPGSRNQPQHF.